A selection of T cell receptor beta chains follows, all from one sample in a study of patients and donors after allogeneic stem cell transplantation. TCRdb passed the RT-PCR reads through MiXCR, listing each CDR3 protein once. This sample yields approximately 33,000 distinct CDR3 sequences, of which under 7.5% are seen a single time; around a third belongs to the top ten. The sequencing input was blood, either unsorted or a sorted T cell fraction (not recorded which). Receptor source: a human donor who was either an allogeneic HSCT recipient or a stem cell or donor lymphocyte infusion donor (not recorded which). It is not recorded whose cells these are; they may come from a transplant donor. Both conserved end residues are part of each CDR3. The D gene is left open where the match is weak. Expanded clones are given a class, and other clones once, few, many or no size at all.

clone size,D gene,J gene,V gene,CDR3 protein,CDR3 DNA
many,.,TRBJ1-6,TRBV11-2,CASSLESVGSPLHF,TGTGCCAGCAGCTTAGAAAGCGTCGGTTCACCCCTCCACTTT
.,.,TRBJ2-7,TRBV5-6,CASSSIIYYEQYF,TGTGCCAGCAGCTCGATCATCTACTACGAGCAGTACTTC
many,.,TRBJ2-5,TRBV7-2,CASNTGVGETQYF,TGTGCCAGCAATACGGGAGTGGGAGAGACCCAGTACTTC
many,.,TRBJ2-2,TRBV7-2,CASSLVGITGELFF,TGTGCCAGCAGCTTAGTAGGAATCACCGGGGAGCTGTTTTTT
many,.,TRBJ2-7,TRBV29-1,CSVFHPGEPYEQYF,TGCAGCGTTTTCCACCCAGGAGAACCCTACGAGCAGTACTTC
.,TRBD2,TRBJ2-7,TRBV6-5,CASSKGLAGSYEQYF,TGTGCCAGCAGTAAGGGACTAGCGGGGTCCTACGAGCAGTACTTC
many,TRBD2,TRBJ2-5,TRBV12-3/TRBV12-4,CASSAGTSGETQYF,TGTGCCAGCAGTGCCGGGACTAGTGGGGAGACCCAGTACTTC
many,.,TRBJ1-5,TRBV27,CASSSTPRGASQPQHF,TGTGCCAGCAGTTCCACCCCTCGCGGGGCAAGTCAGCCCCAGCATTTT
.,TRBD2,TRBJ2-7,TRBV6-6,CASRGRAPSYEQYF,TGTGCCAGCAGGGGGAGGGCGCCTTCCTACGAGCAGTACTTC
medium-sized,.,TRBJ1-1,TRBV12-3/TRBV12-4,CASLNGGLGTEAFF,TGTGCCAGCCTTAACGGAGGCCTGGGCACTGAAGCTTTCTTT
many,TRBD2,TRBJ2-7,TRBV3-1,CASSQLLAGAYEQYF,TGTGCCAGCAGCCAACTTCTAGCGGGAGCCTACGAGCAGTACTTC
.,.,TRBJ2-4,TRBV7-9,CASSLIGGSGIQYF,TGTGCCAGCAGCTTAATTGGGGGCTCTGGCATTCAGTACTTC
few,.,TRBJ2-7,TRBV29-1,CSVGASNSYEQYF,TGCAGCGTTGGCGCTTCAAATTCCTACGAGCAGTACTTC
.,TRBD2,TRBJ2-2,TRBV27,CASSLLAGNTGELFF,TGTGCCAGCAGTTTACTAGCGGGGAACACCGGGGAGCTGTTTTTT
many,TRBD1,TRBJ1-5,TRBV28,CASGQDQSWSQPQHF,TGTGCCAGCGGACAGGATCAGAGTTGGAGTCAGCCCCAGCATTTT
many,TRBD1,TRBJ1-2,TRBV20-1,CSAFDRGHYGYTF,TGCAGTGCTTTCGACAGGGGGCACTATGGCTACACCTTC
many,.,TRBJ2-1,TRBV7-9,CASSVDWEEQFF,TGTGCCAGCAGCGTCGATTGGGAGGAGCAGTTCTTC
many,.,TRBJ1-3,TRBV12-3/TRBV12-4,CASSLGRAPTGNTIYF,TGTGCCAGCAGTTTGGGTAGGGCTCCGACTGGAAACACCATATATTTT
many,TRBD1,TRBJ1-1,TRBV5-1,CASSLTGTGEFF,TGCGCCAGCAGCTTAACCGGGACAGGGGAATTCTTT
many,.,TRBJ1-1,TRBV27,CASSLLARGSTEAFF,TGTGCCAGCAGTTTATTGGCTCGGGGAAGCACTGAAGCTTTCTTT
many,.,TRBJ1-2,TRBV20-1,CSAKYGGNYGYTF,TGCAGTGCTAAATACGGGGGGAACTATGGCTACACCTTC
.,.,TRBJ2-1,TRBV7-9,CASRLKGFEQFF,TGTGCCAGCCGCCTGAAGGGATTTGAGCAGTTCTTC
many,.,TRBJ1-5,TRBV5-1,CASSLGGGDQPQHF,TGCGCCAGCAGCTTGGGAGGGGGAGATCAGCCCCAGCATTTT
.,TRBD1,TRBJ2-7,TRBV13,CASSAGGQGAHEQYF,TGTGCCAGCAGCGCCGGCGGACAGGGGGCGCACGAGCAGTACTTC
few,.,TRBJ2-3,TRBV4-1,CASSPNPILDTQYF,TGCGCCAGCAGCCCTAACCCGATTTTAGATACGCAGTATTTT
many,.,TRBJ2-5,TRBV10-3,CAISDSLTFQETQYF,TGTGCCATCAGTGACAGTCTAACCTTTCAAGAGACCCAGTACTTC
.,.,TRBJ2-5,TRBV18,CASSALGQETQYF,TGTGCCAGCTCAGCTCTAGGGCAAGAGACCCAGTACTTC
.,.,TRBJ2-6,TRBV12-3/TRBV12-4,CASSLGPSGANVLTF,TGTGCCAGCAGTTTGGGTCCCTCTGGGGCCAACGTCCTGACTTTC
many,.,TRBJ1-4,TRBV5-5,CASSLQSTAFEKLFF,TGTGCCAGCAGCTTGCAATCGACAGCTTTTGAAAAACTGTTTTTT
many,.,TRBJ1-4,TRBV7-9,CASSLEGIVFEKLFF,TGTGCCAGCAGCCTAGAGGGGATTGTCTTTGAAAAACTGTTTTTT
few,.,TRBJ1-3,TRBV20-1,CSASKAGVSGNTIYF,TGCAGTGCGAGCAAGGCAGGGGTTTCTGGAAACACCATATATTTT
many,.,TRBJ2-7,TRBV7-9,CASSPTSWDYEQYF,TGTGCCAGCAGCCCGACTTCGTGGGATTACGAGCAGTACTTC
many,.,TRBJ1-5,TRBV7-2,CASSLSRSNQPQHF,TGTGCCAGCAGCTTGAGCAGGAGCAATCAGCCCCAGCATTTT
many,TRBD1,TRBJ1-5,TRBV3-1,CASSRDRDQPQHF,TGTGCCAGCAGTCGTGACAGGGATCAGCCCCAGCATTTT
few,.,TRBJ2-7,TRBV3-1,CASSQALNYEQYF,TGTGCCAGCAGCCAAGCCTTAAACTACGAGCAGTACTTC
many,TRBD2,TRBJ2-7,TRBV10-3,CAISDQGNSGRNEQYF,TGTGCCATCAGTGACCAAGGGAATAGCGGGAGAAATGAGCAGTACTTC
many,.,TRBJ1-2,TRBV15,CATSRVGNYGYTF,TGTGCCACCAGCAGAGTGGGAAACTATGGCTACACCTTC
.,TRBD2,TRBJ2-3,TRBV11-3,CASSRGTSGSADTQYF,TGTGCCAGCAGCCGCGGGACTAGCGGGTCCGCAGATACGCAGTATTTT
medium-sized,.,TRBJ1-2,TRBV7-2,CASSFSGGSYGYTF,TGTGCCAGCAGCTTCTCCGGGGGTTCATATGGCTACACCTTC
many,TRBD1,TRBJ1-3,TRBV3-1,CASSQEISLRDSRKRNTIYF,TGTGCCAGCAGCCAAGAGATAAGCTTACGGGACAGCAGAAAAAGAAACACCATATATTTT
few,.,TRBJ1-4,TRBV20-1,CSARVGGKKLFF,TGCAGTGCTAGAGTGGGCGGGAAAAAACTGTTTTTT
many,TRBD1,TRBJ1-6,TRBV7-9,CASSLAGTGSPLHF,TGTGCCAGCAGCTTAGCCGGGACAGGATCACCCCTCCACTTT
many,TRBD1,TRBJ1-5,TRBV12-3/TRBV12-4,CASRTGTGGYNQPQHF,TGTGCCAGCAGGACAGGGACAGGGGGCTACAATCAGCCCCAGCATTTT
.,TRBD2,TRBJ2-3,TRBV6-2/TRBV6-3,CASSRSGVSSTDTQYF,TGTGCCAGCAGCCGGAGCGGGGTATCTAGCACAGATACGCAGTATTTT
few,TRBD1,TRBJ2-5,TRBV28,CASRDRGRVETQYF,TGTGCCAGCAGGGACAGGGGGCGGGTGGAGACCCAGTACTTC
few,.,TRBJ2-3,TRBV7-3,CASSLFTGNTQYF,TGTGCCAGCAGCTTATTCACGGGAAATACGCAGTATTTT
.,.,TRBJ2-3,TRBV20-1,CSARDPLAGSRTDTQYF,TGCAGTGCTAGAGACCCCTTGGCAGGGTCGCGCACAGATACGCAGTATTTT
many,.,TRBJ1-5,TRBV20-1,CSAKRLNQPQHF,TGCAGTGCAAAGAGGTTGAATCAGCCCCAGCATTTT
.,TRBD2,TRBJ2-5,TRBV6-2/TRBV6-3,CASRNSGRGRETQYF,TGTGCCAGCAGAAATAGCGGGAGGGGACGAGAGACCCAGTACTTC
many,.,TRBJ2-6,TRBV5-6,CASSFWYSSGANVLTF,TGTGCCAGCAGCTTTTGGTATAGCTCTGGGGCCAACGTCCTGACTTTC
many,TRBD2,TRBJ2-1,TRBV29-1,CSVVASGSYNEQFF,TGCAGCGTTGTCGCTAGCGGGTCCTACAATGAGCAGTTCTTC
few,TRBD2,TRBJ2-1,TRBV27,CATETSRGGNEQFF,TGTGCCACCGAGACTAGCCGTGGGGGGAATGAGCAGTTCTTC
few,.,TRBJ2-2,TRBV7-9,CASSLPFGLAANTGELFF,TGTGCCAGCAGCTTACCCTTCGGGCTAGCCGCGAACACCGGGGAGCTGTTTTTT
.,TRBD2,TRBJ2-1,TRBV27,CASTLSGRAHEQFF,TGTGCCAGCACCCTGAGCGGGAGGGCCCATGAGCAGTTCTTC
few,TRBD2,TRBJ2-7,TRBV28,CAMKRERDEQYF,TGTGCTATGAAGCGGGAGCGGGACGAGCAGTACTTC